This paragraph reports one T cell receptor beta chain. This sample was included in a study of blood T cell repertoires in COVID-19. How the authors handled the data: Using reference gene primer amplification, nucleated cell counts were estimated. Assay: immunoSEQ multiplex PCR; the TCRdb copy retains only in-frame clones and omits some. That table gives V, J and clone size, and the DNA gave D and trimming. Of 130,000 to 150,000 clones in the sample, around nine tenths were seen once. The source material was peripheral blood. The sequence was obtained from a woman aged 45-59 years with active or convalescent COVID-19.

The CDR3 coding sequence is TGTGCCAGCAGCGGGCTAGCGGACAATGAGCAGTTCTTC. The encoded protein is CASSGLADNEQFF. This chain connects TRBV27 to TRBJ2-1; the match to TRBD2 covers 7 bases. Trimming at V came to 6 bases and at J to 5 bases, leaving 4 bases not matched to a gene. Germline assignment: CDR1 MNHEY and CDR2 SMNVEV (reference sequence). This CDR3 has 13 residues.